This TCR beta chain was obtained from a study of blood T cells in healthy people across ages. Study findings and constraints: The recorded TCR beta diversity per million T cells decreased in a roughly linear manner with age.

Primed by a sample-barcoded 5' primer and a J-beta primer mix, a second PCR proceeded for about 6 to 11 cycles. One entry per CDR3 protein results from TCRdb running MiXCR on the 5' RACE reads. The sample lists 800,000 to 950,000 distinct CDR3 sequences; about 28% were seen once. This clonotype was seen once. Its antigen remains unidentified. Germline CDR1 is MGHDK and CDR2 is SYGVNS. The CDR3 contains 16 residues. With V trimmed by 3 bases and J by 2 bases, 9 bases remained unmatched. A further study also used this sample, focusing on T cells of mothers and their children. That work states: For cDNA synthesis, the complete extracted RNA was used (roughly 1.5 ug per 15 ul). Regardless of relatedness, pairs show thymic selection shaping TCR recombination output in a similar manner.

Specimen: blood. The origin of this receptor is a woman between 40 and 55 years old in good health. The chain links TRBV25-1 to TRBJ1-1; 7 nucleotides align to TRBD1. Written as DNA, the CDR3 is TGTGCCAGCAGTGATTACAAGACAGGGTACAACACTGAAGCTTTCTTT. It is translated as CASSDYKTGYNTEAFF.